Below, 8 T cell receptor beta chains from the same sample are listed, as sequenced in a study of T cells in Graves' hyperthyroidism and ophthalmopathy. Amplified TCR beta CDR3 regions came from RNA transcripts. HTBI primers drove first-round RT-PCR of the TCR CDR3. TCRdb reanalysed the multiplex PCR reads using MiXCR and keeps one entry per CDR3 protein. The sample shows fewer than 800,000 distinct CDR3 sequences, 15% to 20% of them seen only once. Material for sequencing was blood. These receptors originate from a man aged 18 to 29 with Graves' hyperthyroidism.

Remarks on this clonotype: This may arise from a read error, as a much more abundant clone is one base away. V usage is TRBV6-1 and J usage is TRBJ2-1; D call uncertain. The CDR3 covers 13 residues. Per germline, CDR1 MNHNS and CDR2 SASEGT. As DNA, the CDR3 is TGTGCCAGCAGTCCCCACCTTGCCAATAAGCAGTTCTTC. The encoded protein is CASSPHLANKQFF.

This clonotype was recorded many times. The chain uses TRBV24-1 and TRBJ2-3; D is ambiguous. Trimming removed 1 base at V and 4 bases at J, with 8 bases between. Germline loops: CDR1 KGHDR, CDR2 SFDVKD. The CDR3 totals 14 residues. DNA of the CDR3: TGTGCCACCAGTGATTTCCCCGGGCCAGATACGCAGTATTTT. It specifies CATSDFPGPDTQYF.

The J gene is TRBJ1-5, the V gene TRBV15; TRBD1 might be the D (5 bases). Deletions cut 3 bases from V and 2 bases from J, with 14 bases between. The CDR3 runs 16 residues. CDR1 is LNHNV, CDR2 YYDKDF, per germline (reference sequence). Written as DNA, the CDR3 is TGTGCCACCAGCAGCCGGGGGGGGGGAGGCAATCAGCCCCAGCATTTT. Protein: CATSSRGGGGNQPQHF. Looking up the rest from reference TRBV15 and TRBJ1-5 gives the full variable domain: DAMVIQNPRYQVTQFGKPVTLSCSQTLNHNVMYWYQQKSSQAPKLLFHYYDKDFNNEADTPDNFQSRRPNTSFCFLDIRSPGLGDTAMYLCATSSRGGGGNQPQHFGDGTRLSIL.

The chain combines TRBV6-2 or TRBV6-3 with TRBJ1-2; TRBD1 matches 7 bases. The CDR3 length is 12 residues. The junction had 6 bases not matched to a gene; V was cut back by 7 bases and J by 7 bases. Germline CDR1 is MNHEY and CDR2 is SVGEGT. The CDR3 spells CASNDRAPGYTF. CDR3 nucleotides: TGTGCCAGCAATGACAGGGCGCCTGGCTACACCTTC.

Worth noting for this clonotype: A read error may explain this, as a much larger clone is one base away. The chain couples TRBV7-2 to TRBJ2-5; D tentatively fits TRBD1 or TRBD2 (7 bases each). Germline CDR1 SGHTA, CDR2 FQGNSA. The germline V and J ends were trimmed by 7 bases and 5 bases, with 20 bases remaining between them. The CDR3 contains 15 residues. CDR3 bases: TGTGCCAGCACCATGACCAGGGGGGGAAGGGAGACCCAGTACTTC. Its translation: CASTMTRGGRETQYF.

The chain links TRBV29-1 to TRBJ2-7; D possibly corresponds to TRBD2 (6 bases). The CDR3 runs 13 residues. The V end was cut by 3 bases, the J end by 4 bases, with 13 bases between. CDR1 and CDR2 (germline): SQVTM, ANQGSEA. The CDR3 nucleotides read TGCAGCGTTGAGGTGGAGGGGAGATACGAGCAGTACTTC. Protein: CSVEVEGRYEQYF.

CDR3 protein: CSVRPQRENLGYF. The CDR3 coding sequence is TGCAGCGTGCGCCCACAGCGGGAGAACCTAGGGTACTTC. J is TRBJ2-5 and V is TRBV29-1, with 8 bases fitting TRBD2. Losses at the gene ends were 6 bases for V and 13 bases for J; bases not matched to a gene: 16. CDR1 and CDR2 from the germline V gene are SQVTM and ANQGSEA. The CDR3 totals 13 residues.

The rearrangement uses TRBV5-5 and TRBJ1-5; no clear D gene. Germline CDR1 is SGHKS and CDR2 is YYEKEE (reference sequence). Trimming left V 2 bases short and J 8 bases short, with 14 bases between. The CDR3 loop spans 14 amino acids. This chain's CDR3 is CASSLSSAEEPQHF. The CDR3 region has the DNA TGTGCCAGCAGCTTAAGCTCCGCGGAGGAGCCCCAGCATTTT.